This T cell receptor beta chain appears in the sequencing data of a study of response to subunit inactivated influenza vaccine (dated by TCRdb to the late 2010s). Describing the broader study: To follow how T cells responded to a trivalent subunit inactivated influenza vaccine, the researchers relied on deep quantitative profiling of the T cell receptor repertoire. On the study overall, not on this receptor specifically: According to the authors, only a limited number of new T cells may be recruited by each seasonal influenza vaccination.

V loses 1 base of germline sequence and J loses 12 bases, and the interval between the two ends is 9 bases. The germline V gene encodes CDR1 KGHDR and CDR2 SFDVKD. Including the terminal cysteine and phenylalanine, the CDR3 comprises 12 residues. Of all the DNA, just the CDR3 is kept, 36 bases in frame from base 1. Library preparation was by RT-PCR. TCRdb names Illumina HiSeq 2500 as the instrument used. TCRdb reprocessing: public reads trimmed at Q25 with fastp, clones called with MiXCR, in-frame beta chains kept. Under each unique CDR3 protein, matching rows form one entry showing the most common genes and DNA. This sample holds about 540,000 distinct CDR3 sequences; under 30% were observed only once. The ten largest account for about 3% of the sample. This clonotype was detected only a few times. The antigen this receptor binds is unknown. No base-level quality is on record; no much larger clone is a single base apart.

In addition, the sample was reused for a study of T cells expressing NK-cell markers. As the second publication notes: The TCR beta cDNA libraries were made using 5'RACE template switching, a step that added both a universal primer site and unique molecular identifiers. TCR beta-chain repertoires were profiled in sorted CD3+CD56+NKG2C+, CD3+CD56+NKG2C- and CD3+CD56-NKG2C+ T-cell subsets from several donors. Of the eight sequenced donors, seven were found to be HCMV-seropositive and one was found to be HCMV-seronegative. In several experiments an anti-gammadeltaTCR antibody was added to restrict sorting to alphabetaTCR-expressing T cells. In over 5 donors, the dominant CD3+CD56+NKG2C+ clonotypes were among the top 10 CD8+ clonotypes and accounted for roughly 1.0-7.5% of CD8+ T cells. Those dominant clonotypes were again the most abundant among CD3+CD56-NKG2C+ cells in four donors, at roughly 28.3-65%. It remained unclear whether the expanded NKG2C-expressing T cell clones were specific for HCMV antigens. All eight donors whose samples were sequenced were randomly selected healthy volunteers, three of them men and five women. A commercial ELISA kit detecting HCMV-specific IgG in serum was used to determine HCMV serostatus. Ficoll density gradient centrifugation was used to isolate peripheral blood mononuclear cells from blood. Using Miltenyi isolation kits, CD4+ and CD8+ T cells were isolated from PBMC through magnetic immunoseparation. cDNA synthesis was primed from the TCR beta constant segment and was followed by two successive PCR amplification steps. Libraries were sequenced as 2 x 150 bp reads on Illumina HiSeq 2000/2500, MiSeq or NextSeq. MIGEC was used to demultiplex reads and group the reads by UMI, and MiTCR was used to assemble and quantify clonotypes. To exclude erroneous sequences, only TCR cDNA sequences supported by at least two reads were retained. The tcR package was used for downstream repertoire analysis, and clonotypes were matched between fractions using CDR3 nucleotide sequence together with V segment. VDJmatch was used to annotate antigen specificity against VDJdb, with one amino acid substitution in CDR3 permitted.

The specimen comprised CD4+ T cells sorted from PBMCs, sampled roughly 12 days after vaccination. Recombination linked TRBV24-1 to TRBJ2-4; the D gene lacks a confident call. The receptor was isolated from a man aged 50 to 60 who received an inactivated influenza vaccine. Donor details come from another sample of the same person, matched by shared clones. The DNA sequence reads TGTGCCACCAGTGATTTCGGAGCACCTCAGTACTTC. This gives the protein CATSDFGAPQYF.